What follows are 20 T cell receptor beta chains derived from one specimen sequenced in a study of blood T cell repertoires in COVID-19. Assay used: immunoSEQ multiplex PCR; TCRdb lists only in-frame clones, some missing. The repertoire consists of about 300,000 clones, with 65% to 90% occurring once and the leading ten covering over 3.5%. Sequencing was done on a sample of PBMCs or T cells enriched from blood (not recorded which). The receptors here all came from a man between 25 and 39 years old who had recovered from COVID-19.

This chain joins TRBV7-9 and TRBJ2-5; 8 nucleotides agree with TRBD1. Trimming removed 1 base from V and 2 bases from J; junction bases left unmatched: 3. Germline V gene sequence: CDR1 SEHNR, CDR2 FQNEAQ (reference sequence). CDR3 length equals 15 residues. The CDR3 sequence: CASSLGQGAQETQYF. The CDR3 DNA follows: TGTGCCAGCAGCTTAGGCCAGGGGGCTCAAGAGACCCAGTACTTC.

V usage is TRBV6-5 and J usage is TRBJ2-1; 10 positions agree with TRBD1. Germline trimming cut 6 bases from V and 14 bases from J; bases unmatched to any gene: 4. This CDR3 has 11 amino acids. Germline CDR1 is MNHEY and CDR2 is SVGAGI. CDR3 sequence (DNA): TGTGCCAGCAGCCGCGGACAGGGGGAGTTCTTC. Residues: CASSRGQGEFF.

V is TRBV7-9 and J is TRBJ1-1, with D unresolved. Trimming stripped 4 bases from V and 1 base from J, with 10 bases between. CDR3 length: 14 residues. CDR1 is SEHNR, CDR2 FQNEAQ, per germline (reference sequence). The CDR3 here is CASSSRAGNTEAFF. Written as DNA, the CDR3 is TGTGCCAGCAGCTCCCGGGCGGGGAACACTGAAGCTTTCTTT.

This clone was seen only a few times. V gene TRBV18 combines with J gene TRBJ2-2, with TRBD2 matching 7 bases. The CDR3 spans 17 residues. Per germline, CDR1 KGHSH and CDR2 LQKENI. V lost 1 base and J lost 1; bases outside the gene matches: 6. Here the CDR3 DNA reads TGTGCCAGCTCACCACTCTTGAGCGGGGTGAACACCGGGGAGCTGTTTTTT. This gives the protein CASSPLLSGVNTGELFF.

This rearrangement joins TRBV28 to TRBJ1-5; unclear D gene. Trimming stripped 6 bases from V and 0 bases from J, with 21 bases between. The germline V gene encodes CDR1 MDHEN and CDR2 SYDVKM. This CDR3 contains 18 residues. The CDR3 nucleotides are TGTGCCAGCAGGCCGTCCTCGCCAAGCCAATATAGCAATCAGCCCCAGCATTTT. Its translation: CASRPSSPSQYSNQPQHF.

This chain connects TRBV24-1 to TRBJ2-1; TRBD2 matches at 8 bases. The V gene end was trimmed by 4 bases and the J gene end by 0 bases; junction bases not matched to a gene: 4. CDR3 length equals 16 residues. Germline CDR1 is KGHDR and CDR2 is SFDVKD. The CDR3 loop reads CATSDPGTSSYNEQFF. CDR3 in DNA: TGTGCCACCAGTGACCCAGGGACTAGCTCCTACAATGAGCAGTTCTTC.

The rearrangement joins TRBV18 to TRBJ1-1, with D possibly TRBD1 on 5 matching bases. Trimming removed 6 bases at V and 4 bases at J, with 18 bases between. Germline assignment: CDR1 KGHSH and CDR2 LQKENI. CDR3 length equals 15 residues. This CDR3 reads CASSFRGQMGTEAFF. CDR3 nucleotides: TGTGCCAGCTCTTTCAGAGGACAAATGGGCACTGAAGCTTTCTTT.

The chain joins TRBV6-2 or TRBV6-3 to TRBJ1-5; 7 bases agree with TRBD1. The CDR3 has 14 residues. The V gene end was trimmed by 4 bases and the J gene end by 2 bases; junction bases not matched to a gene: 2. Germline V gene lookup returns CDR1 MNHEY and CDR2 SVGEGT. The CDR3 reads CASSSGTGNQPQHF. In nucleotides, the CDR3 is TGTGCCAGCAGTTCGGGGACAGGCAATCAGCCCCAGCATTTT.

The genes are TRBV9 and TRBJ2-3; 7 bases map to TRBD2. The trim removed 4 bases at V and 2 bases at J, leaving 7 bases unmatched. Germline lookup yields CDR1 SGDLS and CDR2 YYNGEE. The CDR3 consists of 15 residues. CDR3 region: CASSKGLVATDTQYF. In DNA form, the CDR3 reads TGTGCCAGCAGCAAAGGACTAGTAGCCACAGATACGCAGTATTTT.

The V gene is TRBV7-8, the J gene TRBJ1-1; the D gene is possibly TRBD1 (6 bases). Germline-derived CDR1 and CDR2 are SGHVS and FQNEAQ. The CDR3 runs to 16 residues. Trimming removed 1 base from V and 4 bases from J, with 16 bases in between. The CDR3 coding sequence is TGTGCCAGCAGCTTAGGGCGCGGCAGGGACACCACTGAAGCTTTCTTT. This encodes CASSLGRGRDTTEAFF.

This clone was counted a single time. The chain has TRBV11-2 and TRBJ2-3; D is unresolved. The CDR3 extends over 15 amino acids. Germline CDR1 reads SGHAT; CDR2 reads FQNNGV. Trimming cost V 0 bases and J 0 bases, with 7 bases left between them. CDR3 nucleotide sequence: TGTGCCAGCAGCTTAGAGGCGGCTAGCACAGATACGCAGTATTTT. It specifies CASSLEAASTDTQYF.

This clone was counted a single time. The J gene is TRBJ2-2, the V gene TRBV19, with 7 nucleotides matching TRBD2. CDR1 and CDR2 from the germline V gene are LNHDA and SQIVND (reference sequence). This CDR3 region has 19 residues. Germline trimming cut 3 bases from V and 6 bases from J; bases unmatched to any gene: 19. CDR3 sequence reads: CASSIRQLGGSAPSGELFF. The CDR3 nucleotides are TGTGCCAGTAGTATTCGTCAACTGGGCGGGAGCGCTCCTTCCGGGGAGCTGTTTTTT.

In its sample, this clone was seen a few times. V gene TRBV9 combines with J gene TRBJ2-2; D not resolved. Germline lookup yields CDR1 SGDLS and CDR2 YYNGEE. Trimming shortened V by 2 bases and J by 3 bases, and 5 bases separated the two germline ends. The CDR3 extends over 13 amino acids. CDR3 protein: CASSVSDTGELFF. The CDR3 nucleotides are TGTGCCAGCAGCGTCAGTGACACCGGGGAGCTGTTTTTT.

This clone appeared once. The chain recombines TRBV5-4 with TRBJ1-3; perhaps TRBD1 as D (5 bases). CDR1 SGHNT and CDR2 YYREEE come from the germline V gene (reference sequence). Trimming pared 2 bases from V and 2 bases from J, leaving 20 bases between. This CDR3 region has 18 residues. CDR3 sequence: CASSFRLGRIVAGNTIYF. The CDR3 DNA reads TGTGCCAGCAGCTTTCGGCTGGGGCGAATCGTAGCTGGAAACACCATATATTTT.

This chain connects TRBV19 to TRBJ2-1; 12 bases match TRBD2. The length of the CDR3 is 16 residues. With 5 bases clipped from V and 8 bases from J, the junction kept 10 bases outside the gene matches. Per the germline V gene, CDR1 is LNHDA and CDR2 is SQIVND (reference sequence). The CDR3 DNA sequence: TGTGCCAGTAGTTCATTGACTAGCGGGAGTGTGGATGAGCAGTTCTTC. Encoded protein: CASSSLTSGSVDEQFF.

The V and J genes are TRBV7-9 and TRBJ2-7; 9 nucleotides agree with TRBD1. The trim removed 4 bases at V and 1 base at J, leaving 8 bases unmatched. Germline CDR1 reads SEHNR; CDR2 reads FQNEAQ (reference sequence). The CDR3 length is 16 residues. DNA of the CDR3: TGTGCCAGCAGCTCTGCTTCCGGGACAGGGTCCTACGAGCAGTACTTC. Its translation: CASSSASGTGSYEQYF.

This clone was recorded at least ten times. CDR3 sequence reads: CASHSTAGQPQHF. DNA for the CDR3: TGTGCCAGCCATAGTACCGCCGGTCAGCCCCAGCATTTT. The V call is TRBV28, the J call TRBJ1-5, with D unresolved. Germline V gives CDR1 MDHEN, CDR2 SYDVKM. V was trimmed by 8 bases and J by 6 bases, leaving 14 bases between them. The CDR3 totals 13 residues.

To note about this clone: Other nucleotide sequences from this sample produce the same CDR3. The gene calls are TRBV30 and TRBJ1-2; 7 nucleotides align to TRBD1. This CDR3 contains 13 residues. Germline V CDR1 and CDR2: GTSNPN, SVGIG (reference sequence). The V gene end was trimmed by 1 base and the J gene end by 5 bases; junction bases not matched to a gene: 4. The CDR3 spells CAWSGTGPYGYTF. CDR3 nucleotides: TGTGCCTGGAGTGGGACAGGCCCATATGGCTACACCTTC.

Concerning this clone: Other DNA variants within this sample encode the same CDR3. The chain combines TRBV5-1 with TRBJ1-1; D uncertain. V was pared by 1 base and J by 1 base, with 8 bases between. Germline V gene lookup returns CDR1 SGHRS and CDR2 YFSETQ. The CDR3 is 14 amino acids. CDR3 residues: CASSLTGGNTEAFF. CDR3 nucleotide sequence: TGCGCCAGCAGCTTGACGGGAGGGAACACTGAAGCTTTCTTT.

The chain uses TRBV5-4 and TRBJ1-2; 7 bases match TRBD1. The V and J ends lost 2 bases and 3 bases, in that order; junction bases with no gene match: 10. Per the germline V gene, CDR1 is SGHNT and CDR2 is YYREEE (reference sequence). The CDR3 contains 16 residues. Here the CDR3 DNA reads TGTGCCAGCAGCTTCAGCAGGGGGTATCTTGACTATGGCTACACCTTC. Amino acid sequence: CASSFSRGYLDYGYTF.